A selection of T cell receptor beta chains follows, all from one sample in a study of cytomegalovirus exposure and HLA in healthy donors. Data came from immunoSEQ multiplex PCR; TCRdb stores just in-frame clones and leaves some out. Here the sample spans around 120,000 clones, around 70% being singletons. The source material was PBMCs. These receptor sequences come from a man aged 40-49 years in good health and CMV-seropositive. Each CDR3 is given with its conserved first and last residue. A D gene is named only where the DNA matches it firmly. Only some rows state a clone size, as once, few, many or a class for expanded clones.

>14|.|TRBJ1-5|TRBV9|.
CASSAPGVNQPQHF
>14|.|TRBJ2-5|TRBV6-1|.
CASSEGAVLETQYF
>15|.|TRBJ2-2|TRBV9|TRBD2
CASSGTSANTGELFF
>16|.|TRBJ1-4|TRBV10-2|.
CASLGGASATNEKLFF
>12|.|TRBJ1-2|TRBV18|.
CASSLAGDGYTF
>15|.|TRBJ1-1|TRBV5-6|TRBD1
CASSRAGQGGGEAFF
>16|.|TRBJ1-4|TRBV7-2|TRBD1
CASSSHLTGENEKLFF
>16|.|TRBJ2-3|TRBV10-3|TRBD2
CAISGTSGLAADTQYF
>13|.|TRBJ1-2|TRBV11-2|.
CASSPGLQYGYTF
>14|once|TRBJ2-1|TRBV5-3|.
CARSLGDSSNEQFF
>9|.|TRBJ2-7|TRBV27|.
CTGADEQYF
>13|.|TRBJ2-7|TRBV7-9|TRBD2
CASSPTSVYEQYF
>15|.|TRBJ2-3|TRBV6-5|.
CASSYSGAGTDTQYF
>15|.|TRBJ2-5|TRBV29-1|TRBD1
CSVVNPGQGQETQYF
>13|once|TRBJ2-5|TRBV11-2|.
CASSLPRVETQYF
>12|.|TRBJ2-7|TRBV11-2|.
CASSLLGREQYF
>15|.|TRBJ2-7|TRBV5-6|TRBD1
CASSDRTGNSYEQYF